This is a list of T cell receptor beta chains from one sample in a study of T-cell memory formation after mild COVID-19. TCRdb processed the 5' RACE reads anew with MiXCR; each CDR3 protein has one entry. The table has around 200,000 distinct CDR3 sequences, roughly 10% seen once. Sample: PBMCs or a T cell subset sorted from them (not recorded which). All receptors derive from a man between 18 and 29 years old who had mild COVID-19 (a few samples of this study predate the infection). Cell type and time point are not known. Each CDR3 is given with its conserved first and last residue. A D gene is named only where the DNA matches it firmly. Size values are once, few and many counts, or a class for expanded clones, and some rows have none.

size: many
V: TRBV20-1
D: TRBD2
J: TRBJ2-7
DNA: TGCAGTGGACGGCCGGCGGGAGGGTACGAGCAGTACTTC
CDR3: CSGRPAGGYEQYF

size: few
V: TRBV5-1
D: .
J: TRBJ2-5
DNA: .
CDR3: CASILVAGKEETQYF

size: few
V: TRBV7-3
D: TRBD1
J: TRBJ2-3
DNA: TGTGCCAGCAGCCACTGGGCCGGGACAGGGTGGAACGATACGCAGTATTTT
CDR3: CASSHWAGTGWNDTQYF

size: .
V: TRBV5-5
D: .
J: TRBJ1-4
DNA: TGTGCCAGCGGTGGGGGATCGAATGAAAAACTGTTTTTT
CDR3: CASGGGSNEKLFF

size: .
V: TRBV6-6
D: TRBD1
J: TRBJ2-4
DNA: TGTGCCAGCAGTCGCACAGGGGACGAAAACATTCAGTACTTC
CDR3: CASSRTGDENIQYF

size: .
V: TRBV7-2
D: .
J: TRBJ1-5
DNA: TGTGCCAGCAGCTTCTTCGGGGGTTACAATCAGCCCCAGCATTTT
CDR3: CASSFFGGYNQPQHF

size: .
V: TRBV25-1
D: .
J: TRBJ1-4
DNA: TGTGCCAGCGCCAATCGTGAAAAACTGTTTTTT
CDR3: CASANREKLFF

size: .
V: TRBV30
D: .
J: TRBJ2-3
DNA: TGTGCCTGGGGCCCAGTGGGGGCAGATACGCAGTATTTT
CDR3: CAWGPVGADTQYF

size: few
V: TRBV5-1
D: .
J: TRBJ1-2
DNA: TGCGCCAGCAGCTTGAGGACAGCCAACTATGGCTACACCTTC
CDR3: CASSLRTANYGYTF

size: few
V: TRBV7-2
D: .
J: TRBJ2-1
DNA: TGTGCCAGCAGCACCTGGAATGAGCAGTTCTTC
CDR3: CASSTWNEQFF

size: .
V: TRBV4-1
D: TRBD2
J: TRBJ2-3
DNA: TGCGCCAGCAGCACTAGCGGGCCTAGCACAGATACGCAGTATTTT
CDR3: CASSTSGPSTDTQYF

size: few
V: TRBV5-1
D: TRBD2
J: TRBJ2-3
DNA: TGCGCCAGCAGCTGGGGGACTAGCGGGGCCGGGAGCACAGATACGCAGTATTTT
CDR3: CASSWGTSGAGSTDTQYF

size: few
V: TRBV6-5
D: .
J: TRBJ1-5
DNA: TGTGCCAGCAGTTCCTACAGGGGCAATCAGCCCCAGCATTTT
CDR3: CASSSYRGNQPQHF

size: few
V: TRBV12-3/TRBV12-4
D: .
J: TRBJ1-6
DNA: TGTGCCAGCTCCCGGACAGATAATTCACCCCTCCACTTT
CDR3: CASSRTDNSPLHF

size: .
V: TRBV6-1
D: .
J: TRBJ2-5
DNA: TGTGCCAGCAGTCCCGTCAGGGGAATGGAGACCCAGTACTTC
CDR3: CASSPVRGMETQYF

size: few
V: TRBV15
D: TRBD1
J: TRBJ1-4
DNA: TGTGCCACCAGCTCTGGGACAGGGGAGGAAAAACTGTTTTTT
CDR3: CATSSGTGEEKLFF

size: many
V: TRBV20-1
D: .
J: TRBJ1-2
DNA: TGCAGTGAGGGGGGAGACTATGGCTACACCTTC
CDR3: CSEGGDYGYTF

size: many
V: TRBV12-3/TRBV12-4
D: .
J: TRBJ2-5
DNA: TGTGCCAGCAGTCAGGGGTTCCAAGAGACCCAGTACTTC
CDR3: CASSQGFQETQYF

size: few
V: TRBV9
D: TRBD2
J: TRBJ2-3
DNA: TGTGCCAGCAGCTCTACGACTAGCGCGGCGCAGTATTTT
CDR3: CASSSTTSAAQYF

size: .
V: TRBV7-2
D: .
J: TRBJ2-7
DNA: TGTGCCAGCAGCGATGACAGGTCCGAGCAGTACTTC
CDR3: CASSDDRSEQYF

size: .
V: TRBV29-1
D: TRBD1
J: TRBJ1-3
DNA: TGCAGCACAGGGGGCACTGGAAACACCATATATTTT
CDR3: CSTGGTGNTIYF

size: many
V: TRBV4-2
D: TRBD2
J: TRBJ2-1
DNA: TGTGCCAGCAGCCCCCTCGCGGTAGCGGGGGACCGTGAGCAGTTCTTC
CDR3: CASSPLAVAGDREQFF

size: .
V: TRBV10-3
D: .
J: TRBJ2-5
DNA: TGTGCCATCAGTGAGTCAGGTTTCAAAGAGACCCAGTACTTC
CDR3: CAISESGFKETQYF

size: .
V: TRBV4-2
D: .
J: TRBJ1-4
DNA: TGTGCCAGCAGCCAAGGGCGGGATTCGGGGCCGGATGAAAAACTGTTTTTT
CDR3: CASSQGRDSGPDEKLFF

size: few
V: TRBV5-8
D: .
J: TRBJ1-5
DNA: TGTGCCAGCAGCCGGGGCGGGGCAGGGCCCCAGCATTTT
CDR3: CASSRGGAGPQHF

size: .
V: TRBV29-1
D: .
J: TRBJ1-2
DNA: TGCAGCGCATCGGGTCGAGGGGCGCGCTCTAACTATGGCTACACCTTC
CDR3: CSASGRGARSNYGYTF

size: few
V: TRBV7-2
D: .
J: TRBJ1-4
DNA: TGTGCCAGCAGCGCAAGCGGCTGGGGTAGTCGCTCTAATGAAAAACTGTTTTTT
CDR3: CASSASGWGSRSNEKLFF

size: few
V: TRBV12-3/TRBV12-4
D: TRBD1
J: TRBJ2-3
DNA: TGTGCCAGCAGTTCGGGGACAGGGGGCTCTCAGCGCACAGATACGCAGTATTTT
CDR3: CASSSGTGGSQRTDTQYF

size: many
V: TRBV12-3/TRBV12-4
D: TRBD1
J: TRBJ1-5
DNA: TGTGCCAGCAGTTTCCGCATTCGGGACAGGAACGGCAATCAGCCCCAGCATTTT
CDR3: CASSFRIRDRNGNQPQHF

size: .
V: TRBV24-1
D: TRBD2
J: TRBJ2-1
DNA: TGTGCCACCAGTAGAGCGGGGGACCTCTACAATGAGCAGTTCTTC
CDR3: CATSRAGDLYNEQFF

size: .
V: TRBV21-1
D: .
J: TRBJ1-2
DNA: TGTGCCAGCAGCAAAGTGAATAGGTCGGGTGGCTACACCTTC
CDR3: CASSKVNRSGGYTF

size: many
V: TRBV5-1
D: .
J: TRBJ2-1
DNA: TGCGCCAGCAGCTTGGCCGGGGGAAATGAGCAGTTCTTC
CDR3: CASSLAGGNEQFF

size: few
V: TRBV7-2
D: .
J: TRBJ1-6
DNA: TGTGCCAGCAGCCCGACCGTCCTGCGTTCCTTCCTCCACTTT
CDR3: CASSPTVLRSFLHF

size: few
V: TRBV14
D: .
J: TRBJ2-4
DNA: TGTGCCAGCAGCCAAGAGCCACGGGGAGTCAAAAACATTCAGTACTTC
CDR3: CASSQEPRGVKNIQYF

size: .
V: TRBV6-1
D: TRBD1
J: TRBJ1-5
DNA: TGTGCCAGCAGTGAAGCCGGGACAGACCAGCCCCAGCATTTT
CDR3: CASSEAGTDQPQHF

size: .
V: TRBV7-9
D: .
J: TRBJ2-5
DNA: TGTGCCAGCAGCTTAATTACTGGGGGTTCGGAGACCCAGTACTTC
CDR3: CASSLITGGSETQYF

size: .
V: TRBV18
D: .
J: TRBJ2-7
DNA: TGTGCCAGCTCGGCGGTCTCCTACGAGCAGTACTTC
CDR3: CASSAVSYEQYF

size: .
V: TRBV7-9
D: .
J: TRBJ2-3
DNA: TGTGCCAGCAGCCAACACAACAGGGCCGCAGATACGCAGTATTTT
CDR3: CASSQHNRAADTQYF

size: few
V: TRBV20-1
D: .
J: TRBJ2-1
DNA: TGCAGTGCGCAGAGGGGCGGAATGGGGTACAATGAGCAGTTCTTC
CDR3: CSAQRGGMGYNEQFF

size: .
V: TRBV4-2
D: .
J: TRBJ1-5
DNA: TGTGCCAGCAGCCAAGATTTGGTCGCAGCCGGGTCGCCCCAGCATTTT
CDR3: CASSQDLVAAGSPQHF

size: .
V: TRBV5-4
D: TRBD1
J: TRBJ2-3
DNA: TGTGCCAGCAGCCACGACAGGGCCTCAGATACGCAGTATTTT
CDR3: CASSHDRASDTQYF

size: .
V: TRBV20-1
D: .
J: TRBJ2-7
DNA: TGCAGTGCTAGATCCCCTCGGGGAAGCTCCTACGAGCAGTACTTC
CDR3: CSARSPRGSSYEQYF

size: few
V: TRBV6-2/TRBV6-3
D: .
J: TRBJ1-2
DNA: TGTGCCAGCAGTTACTCCCGGGGAGGTGGCTACACCTTC
CDR3: CASSYSRGGGYTF

size: few
V: TRBV4-3
D: .
J: TRBJ2-2
DNA: TGCGCCAGCAGCCAAGACCCGGGACACGGGGACACCGGGGAGCTGTTTTTT
CDR3: CASSQDPGHGDTGELFF

size: .
V: TRBV12-3/TRBV12-4
D: .
J: TRBJ1-6
DNA: TGTGCCAGCAGGCTCGGCAAGGCCAGGGCCGATTCACCCCTCCACTTT
CDR3: CASRLGKARADSPLHF

size: .
V: TRBV28
D: TRBD1
J: TRBJ1-2
DNA: TGTGCCAGCAGTCCGGGACAGGGGGCCACTGGCTACACCTTC
CDR3: CASSPGQGATGYTF